A single sample gave rise to the 4 T cell receptor beta chains below, sequenced in a study of cytomegalovirus exposure and HLA in healthy donors. TCRdb keeps only in-frame clones here, not all; method: immunoSEQ multiplex PCR. The sample records under 250,000 clones, roughly 85% being singletons. The source material was PBMCs. These receptors were collected from a young woman in good health and CMV-seronegative.

The CDR3 DNA is TGTGCCAGCAGTGATTGGCAGGGTGGTCAGCCCCAGCATTTT. Amino acid sequence: CASSDWQGGQPQHF. J is TRBJ1-5 and V is TRBV6-1; D possibly corresponds to TRBD1 (5 bases). Trimming pared 3 bases from V and 6 bases from J, leaving 12 bases between. The CDR3 length is 14 residues. Germline CDR1 is MNHNS and CDR2 is SASEGT.

The chain recombines TRBV30 with TRBJ1-5; D not certain. The CDR3 is made up of 13 amino acids. Per germline, CDR1 GTSNPN and CDR2 SVGIG (reference sequence). The V gene lost 2 bases and the J gene lost 9 bases, with 14 bases spanning the gap. The CDR3 nucleotides are TGTGCCTGGAGTCCAGAGCCCTTGTCGCCCCAGCATTTT. This encodes CAWSPEPLSPQHF.

This sequence joins TRBV5-1 and TRBJ2-3, with 8 bases fitting TRBD2. CDR1 and CDR2 from the germline V gene are SGHRS and YFSETQ. The CDR3 covers 16 residues. The V segment lost 4 bases and the J segment 0 bases; nucleotides outside the gene matches: 7. DNA for the CDR3: TGCGCCAGCAGCCGGGATAGCGGGACTAGCACAGATACGCAGTATTTT. It encodes CASSRDSGTSTDTQYF. The entire variable domain, with the rest obtained from reference TRBV5-1 and TRBJ2-3, is as follows: KAGVTQTPRYLIKTRGQQVTLSCSPISGHRSVSWYQQTPGQGLQFLFEYFSETQRNKGNFPGRFSGRQFSNSRSEMNVSTLELGDSALYLCASSRDSGTSTDTQYFGPGTRLTVL.

The genes are TRBV28 and TRBJ2-2, with D unclear. Trimming stripped 10 bases from V and 1 base from J, with 10 bases between. Germline values: CDR1 MDHEN, CDR2 SYDVKM. The CDR3 loop spans 13 amino acids. Here the CDR3 reads CAITGRNTGELFF. The CDR3 nucleotides are TGTGCCATCACGGGCCGGAACACCGGGGAGCTGTTTTTT.